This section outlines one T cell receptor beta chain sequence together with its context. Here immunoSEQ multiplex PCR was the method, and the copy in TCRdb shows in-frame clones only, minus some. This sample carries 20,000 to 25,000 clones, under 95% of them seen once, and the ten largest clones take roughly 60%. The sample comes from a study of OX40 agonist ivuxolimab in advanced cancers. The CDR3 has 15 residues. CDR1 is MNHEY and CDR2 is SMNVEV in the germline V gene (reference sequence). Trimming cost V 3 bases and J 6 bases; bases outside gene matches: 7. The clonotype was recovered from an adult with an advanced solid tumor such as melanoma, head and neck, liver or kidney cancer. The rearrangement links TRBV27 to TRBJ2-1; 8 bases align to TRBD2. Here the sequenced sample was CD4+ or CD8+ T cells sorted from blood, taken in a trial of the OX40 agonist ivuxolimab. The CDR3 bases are TGTGCCAGCAGTTTTTCCGGGGGGGGTAGCAATGAGCAGTTCTTC. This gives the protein CASSFSGGGSNEQFF.